This T cell receptor beta chain was recorded in a study of cytomegalovirus exposure and HLA in healthy donors. Overall study: Researchers found that about 82% of over 350 genotyped donors fell within the Caucasian-associated ancestry cluster.

Note on this clone: Its antigen is unknown.

Findings of the study overall: In vitro checks showed that a few CMV-associated chains really do target CMV antigens.

Unmatched junction bases numbered 4, after V lost 7 bases and J lost 4 bases. Germline assignment: CDR1 SQVTM and CDR2 ANQGSEA. There are 12 residues in the CDR3. Regarding donors, all were healthy bone marrow donors. Primers included in the PCR were 60 Vbeta and 13 Jbeta primers. This table comes from immunoSEQ multiplex PCR, and its TCRdb copy is limited to in-frame clones, with some not included. The sample holds about 190,000 clones, 85% to 90% seen once. The clonotype originates from a man younger than 45 in good health and CMV-seronegative. V usage is TRBV29-1 and J usage is TRBJ1-1; TRBD1 matches at 9 bases. Input material: PBMCs. CDR3 residues: CSAPDRGTEAFF. CDR3 nucleotides: TGCAGCGCCCCGGACAGGGGCACTGAAGCTTTCTTT.